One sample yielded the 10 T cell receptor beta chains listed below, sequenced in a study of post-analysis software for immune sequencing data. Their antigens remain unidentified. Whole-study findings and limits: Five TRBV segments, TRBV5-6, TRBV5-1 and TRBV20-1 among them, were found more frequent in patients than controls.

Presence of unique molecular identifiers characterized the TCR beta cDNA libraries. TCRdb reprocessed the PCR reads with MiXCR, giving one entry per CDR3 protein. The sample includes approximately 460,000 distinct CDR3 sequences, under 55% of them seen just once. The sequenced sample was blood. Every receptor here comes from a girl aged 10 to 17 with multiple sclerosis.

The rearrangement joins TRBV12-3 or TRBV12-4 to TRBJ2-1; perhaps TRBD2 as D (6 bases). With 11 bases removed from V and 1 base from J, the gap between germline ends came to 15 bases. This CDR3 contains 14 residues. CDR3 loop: CAPRGKRSYNEQFF. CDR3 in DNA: TGTGCCCCGCGCGGGAAGAGGTCCTACAATGAGCAGTTCTTC.

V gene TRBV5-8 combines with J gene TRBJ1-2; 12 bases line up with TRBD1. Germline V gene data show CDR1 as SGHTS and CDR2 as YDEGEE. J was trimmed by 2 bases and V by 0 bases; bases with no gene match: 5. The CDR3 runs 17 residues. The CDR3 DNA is TGTGCCAGCAGCTTGGATGGGACAGGGGGCAGAAACTATGGCTACACCTTC. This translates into CASSLDGTGGRNYGYTF.

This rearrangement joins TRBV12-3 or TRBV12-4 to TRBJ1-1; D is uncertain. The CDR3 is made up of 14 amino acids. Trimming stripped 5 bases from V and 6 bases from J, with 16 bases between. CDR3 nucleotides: TGTGCCAGCAGTAAGGACCAGGAGGGCTCTGAAGCTTTCTTT. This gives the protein CASSKDQEGSEAFF.

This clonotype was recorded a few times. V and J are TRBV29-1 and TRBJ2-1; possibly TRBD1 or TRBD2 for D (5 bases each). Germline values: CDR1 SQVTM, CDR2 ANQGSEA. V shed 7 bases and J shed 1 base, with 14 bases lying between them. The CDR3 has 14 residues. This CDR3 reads CSGTWWESYNEQFF. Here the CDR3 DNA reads TGCAGCGGGACATGGTGGGAGTCCTACAATGAGCAGTTCTTC.

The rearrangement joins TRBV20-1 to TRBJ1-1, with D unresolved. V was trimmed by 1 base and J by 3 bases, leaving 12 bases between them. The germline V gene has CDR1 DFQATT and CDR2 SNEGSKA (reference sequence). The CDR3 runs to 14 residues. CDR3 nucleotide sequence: TGCAGTGCTAGAGGAACCCTTACTGACACTGAAGCTTTCTTT. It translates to CSARGTLTDTEAFF.

CDR3 loop: CASSQSVTLYEQYF. The CDR3, as DNA: TGTGCCAGCAGCCAATCTGTCACCCTCTACGAGCAGTACTTC. This sequence joins TRBV16 and TRBJ2-7; D unresolved. Germline V gene data show CDR1 as KGHSY and CDR2 as FQNENV. Trimming shortened V by 0 bases and J by 3 bases, and 9 bases separated the two germline ends. This CDR3 spans 14 amino acids.

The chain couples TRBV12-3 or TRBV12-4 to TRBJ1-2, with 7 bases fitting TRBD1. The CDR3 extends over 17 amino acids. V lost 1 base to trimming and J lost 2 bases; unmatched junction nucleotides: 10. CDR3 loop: CASSLDSKTGQNYGYTF. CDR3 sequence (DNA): TGTGCCAGCAGTTTAGACAGTAAGACAGGGCAGAACTATGGCTACACCTTC.

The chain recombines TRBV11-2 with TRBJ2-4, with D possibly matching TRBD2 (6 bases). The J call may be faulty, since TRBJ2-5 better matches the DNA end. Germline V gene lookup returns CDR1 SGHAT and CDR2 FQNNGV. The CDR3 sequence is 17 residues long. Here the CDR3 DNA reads TGTGCCAGCAGCCACAGGCGAGGGACTGAAACTCAAGAGACCCAGTACTTC. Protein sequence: CASSHRRGTETQETQYF.

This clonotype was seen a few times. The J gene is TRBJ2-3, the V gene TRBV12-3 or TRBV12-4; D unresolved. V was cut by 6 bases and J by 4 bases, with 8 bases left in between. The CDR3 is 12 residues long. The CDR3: CASRPNADTQYF. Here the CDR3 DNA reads TGTGCCAGCAGGCCGAATGCAGATACGCAGTATTTT.

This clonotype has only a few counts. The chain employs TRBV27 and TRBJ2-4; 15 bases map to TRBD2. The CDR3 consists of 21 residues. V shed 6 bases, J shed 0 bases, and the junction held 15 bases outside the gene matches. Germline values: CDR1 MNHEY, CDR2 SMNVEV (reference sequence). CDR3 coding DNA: TGTGCCAGCAGACTTACAGGGACTAGCGGGAGGTTCCCCCTAGCCAAAAACATTCAGTACTTC. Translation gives CASRLTGTSGRFPLAKNIQYF.